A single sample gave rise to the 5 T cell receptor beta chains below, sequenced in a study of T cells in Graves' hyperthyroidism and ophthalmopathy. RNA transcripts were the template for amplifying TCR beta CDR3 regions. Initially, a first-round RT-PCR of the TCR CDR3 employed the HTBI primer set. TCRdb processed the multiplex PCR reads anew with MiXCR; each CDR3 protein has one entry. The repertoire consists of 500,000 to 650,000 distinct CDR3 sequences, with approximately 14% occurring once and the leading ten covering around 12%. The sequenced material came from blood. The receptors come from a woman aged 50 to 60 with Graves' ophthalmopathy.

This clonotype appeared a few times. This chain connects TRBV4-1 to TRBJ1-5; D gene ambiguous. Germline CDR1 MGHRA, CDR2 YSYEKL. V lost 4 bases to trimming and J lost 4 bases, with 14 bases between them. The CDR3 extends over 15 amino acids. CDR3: CASSRWVHGNQPQHF. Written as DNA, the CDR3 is TGCGCCAGCAGCCGTTGGGTACATGGAAATCAGCCCCAGCATTTT.

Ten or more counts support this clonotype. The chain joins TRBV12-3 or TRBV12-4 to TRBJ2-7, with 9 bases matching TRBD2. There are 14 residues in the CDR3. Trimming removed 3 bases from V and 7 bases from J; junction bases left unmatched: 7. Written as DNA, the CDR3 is TGTGCCAGCAGTTTTTCTGGAGCGGGAGGTGAGCAGTACTTC. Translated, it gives CASSFSGAGGEQYF.

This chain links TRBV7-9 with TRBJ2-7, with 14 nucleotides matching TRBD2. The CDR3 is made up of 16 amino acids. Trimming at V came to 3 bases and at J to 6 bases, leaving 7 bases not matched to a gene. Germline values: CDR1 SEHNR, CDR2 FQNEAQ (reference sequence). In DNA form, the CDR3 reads TGTGCCAGCAGCTTCATTGGGGGACTAGCGGGAGTCGAGCAGTACTTC. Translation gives CASSFIGGLAGVEQYF.

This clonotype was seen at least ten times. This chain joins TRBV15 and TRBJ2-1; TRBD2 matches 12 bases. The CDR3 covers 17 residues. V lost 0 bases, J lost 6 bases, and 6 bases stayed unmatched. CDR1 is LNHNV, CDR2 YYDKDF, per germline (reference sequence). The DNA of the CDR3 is TGTGCCACCAGCAGAGAGACTAGCGGGAGATGGGGCAATGAGCAGTTCTTC. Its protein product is CATSRETSGRWGNEQFF.

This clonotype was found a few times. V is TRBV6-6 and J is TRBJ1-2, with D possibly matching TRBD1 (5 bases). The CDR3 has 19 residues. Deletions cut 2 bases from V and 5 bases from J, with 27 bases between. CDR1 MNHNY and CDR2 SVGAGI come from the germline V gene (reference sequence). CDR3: CASSYGSAPGGIADYGYTF. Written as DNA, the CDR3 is TGTGCCAGCAGTTACGGTTCGGCTCCTGGGGGAATAGCCGATTATGGCTACACCTTC.